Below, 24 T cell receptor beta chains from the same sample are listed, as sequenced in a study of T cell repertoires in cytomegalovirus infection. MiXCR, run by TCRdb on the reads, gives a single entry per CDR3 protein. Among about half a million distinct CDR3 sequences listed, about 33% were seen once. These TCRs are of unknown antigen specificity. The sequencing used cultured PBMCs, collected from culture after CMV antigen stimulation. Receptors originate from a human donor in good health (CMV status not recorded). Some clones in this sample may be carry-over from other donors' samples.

The CDR3 protein is CASIGTSGREPDTQYF. The CDR3 nucleotides read TGTGCCAGCATAGGGACTAGCGGGAGAGAGCCAGATACGCAGTATTTT. The chain links TRBV7-9 to TRBJ2-3, with 14 bases that match TRBD2. The CDR3 spans 16 residues. Germline lookup yields CDR1 SEHNR and CDR2 FQNEAQ (reference sequence). The V gene end was trimmed by 7 bases and the J gene end by 4 bases; junction bases not matched to a gene: 7.

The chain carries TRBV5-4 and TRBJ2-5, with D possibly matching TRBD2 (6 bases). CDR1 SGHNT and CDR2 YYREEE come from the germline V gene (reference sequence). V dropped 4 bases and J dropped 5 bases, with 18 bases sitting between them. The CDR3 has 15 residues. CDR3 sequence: CASSGGGAGRETQYF. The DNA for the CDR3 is TGTGCCAGCAGCGGCGGTGGTGCGGGGAGGGAGACCCAGTACTTC.

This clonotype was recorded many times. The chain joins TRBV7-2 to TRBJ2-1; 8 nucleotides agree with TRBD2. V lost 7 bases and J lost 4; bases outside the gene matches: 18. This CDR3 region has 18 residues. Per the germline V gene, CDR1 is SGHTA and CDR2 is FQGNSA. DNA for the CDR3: TGTGCCAGCACGGCGCCGAGGGAGAGCGGGAGACCGTACAATGAGCAGTTCTTC. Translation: CASTAPRESGRPYNEQFF.

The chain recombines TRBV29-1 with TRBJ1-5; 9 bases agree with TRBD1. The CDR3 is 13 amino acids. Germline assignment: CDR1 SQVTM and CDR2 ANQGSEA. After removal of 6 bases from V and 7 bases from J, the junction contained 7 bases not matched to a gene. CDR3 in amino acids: CSVRTGDFQPQHF. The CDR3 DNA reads TGCAGCGTGCGGACAGGGGATTTCCAGCCCCAGCATTTT.

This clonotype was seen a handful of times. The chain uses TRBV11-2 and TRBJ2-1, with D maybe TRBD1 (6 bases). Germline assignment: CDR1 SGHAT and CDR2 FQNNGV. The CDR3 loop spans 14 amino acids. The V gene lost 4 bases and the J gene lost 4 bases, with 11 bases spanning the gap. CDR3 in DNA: TGTGCCAGCAGCTCCTGGACAGAGTACAATGAGCAGTTCTTC. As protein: CASSSWTEYNEQFF. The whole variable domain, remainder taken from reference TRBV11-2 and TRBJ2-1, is EAGVAQSPRYKIIEKRQSVAFWCNPISGHATLYWYQQILGQGPKLLIQFQNNGVVDDSQLPKDRFSAERLKGVDSTLKIQPAKLEDSAVYLCASSSWTEYNEQFFGPGTRLTVL.

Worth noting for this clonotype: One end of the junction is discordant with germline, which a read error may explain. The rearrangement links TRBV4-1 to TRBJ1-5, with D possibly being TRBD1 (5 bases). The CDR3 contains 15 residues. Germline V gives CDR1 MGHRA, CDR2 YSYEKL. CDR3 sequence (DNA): TGTGCCAGCAGCCAACCAGGGACTAGCAATCAGCCCCAGCATTTT. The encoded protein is CASSQPGTSNQPQHF.

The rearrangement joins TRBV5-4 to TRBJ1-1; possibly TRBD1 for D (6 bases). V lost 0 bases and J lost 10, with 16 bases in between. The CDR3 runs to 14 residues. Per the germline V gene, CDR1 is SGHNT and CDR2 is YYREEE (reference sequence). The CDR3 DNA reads TGTGCCAGCAGCTTGGTAGGACAGTTGGGGGGAGCTTTCTTT. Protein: CASSLVGQLGGAFF.

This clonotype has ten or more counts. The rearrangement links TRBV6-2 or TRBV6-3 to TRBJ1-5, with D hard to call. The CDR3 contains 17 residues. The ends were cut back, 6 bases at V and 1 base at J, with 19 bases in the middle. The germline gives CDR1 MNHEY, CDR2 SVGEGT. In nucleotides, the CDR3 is TGTGCCAGCAGCGAACCCTCCTCCCTCTTGAGCAATCAGCCCCAGCATTTT. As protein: CASSEPSSLLSNQPQHF.

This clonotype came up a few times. Here the CDR3 reads CSVEEQAGSPLHF. The CDR3 DNA is TGCAGCGTTGAAGAACAGGCTGGGTCACCCCTCCACTTT. This chain joins TRBV29-1 and TRBJ1-6; D perhaps matches TRBD1 (5 bases). Germline V gives CDR1 SQVTM, CDR2 ANQGSEA. This CDR3 comprises 13 residues. The V end was cut by 0 bases, the J end by 10 bases, with 10 bases between.

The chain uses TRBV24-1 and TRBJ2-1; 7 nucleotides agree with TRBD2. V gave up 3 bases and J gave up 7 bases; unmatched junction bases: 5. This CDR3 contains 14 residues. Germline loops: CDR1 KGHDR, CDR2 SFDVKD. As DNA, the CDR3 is TGTGCCACCAGTGATCCCGGGACTACGAATGAGCAGTTCTTC. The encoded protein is CATSDPGTTNEQFF.

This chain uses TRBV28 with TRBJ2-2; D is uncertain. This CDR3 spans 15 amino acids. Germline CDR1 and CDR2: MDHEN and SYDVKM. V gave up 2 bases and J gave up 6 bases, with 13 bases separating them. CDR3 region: CASSLPTGPPGELFF. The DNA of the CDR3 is TGTGCCAGCAGTTTACCCACTGGTCCGCCCGGGGAGCTGTTTTTT.

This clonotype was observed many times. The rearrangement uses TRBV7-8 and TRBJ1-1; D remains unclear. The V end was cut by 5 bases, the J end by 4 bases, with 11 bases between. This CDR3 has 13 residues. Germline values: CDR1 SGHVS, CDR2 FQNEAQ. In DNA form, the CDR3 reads TGTGCCAGCAGCATGATAAAGGGCACTGAAGCTTTCTTT. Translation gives CASSMIKGTEAFF.

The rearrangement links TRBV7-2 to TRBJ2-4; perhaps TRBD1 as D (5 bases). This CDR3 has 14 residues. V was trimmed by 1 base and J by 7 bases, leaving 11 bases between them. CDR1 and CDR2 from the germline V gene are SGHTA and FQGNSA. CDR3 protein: CASSLGAGRNIQYF. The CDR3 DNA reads TGTGCCAGCAGCTTAGGGGCAGGGCGGAACATTCAGTACTTC.

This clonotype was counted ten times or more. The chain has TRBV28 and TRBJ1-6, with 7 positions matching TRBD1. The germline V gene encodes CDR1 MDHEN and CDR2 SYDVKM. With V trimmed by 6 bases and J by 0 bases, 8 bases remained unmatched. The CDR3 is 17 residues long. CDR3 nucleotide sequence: TGTGCCAGCAGCGTCCCGGGACAGAGCTCCTATAATTCACCCCTCCACTTT. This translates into CASSVPGQSSYNSPLHF.

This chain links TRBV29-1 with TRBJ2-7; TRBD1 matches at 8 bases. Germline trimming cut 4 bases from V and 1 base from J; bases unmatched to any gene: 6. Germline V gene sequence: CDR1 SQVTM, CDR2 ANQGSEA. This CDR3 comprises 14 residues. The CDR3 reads CSVALDRASYEQYV. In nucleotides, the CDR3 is TGCAGCGTTGCTCTGGACAGGGCTTCCTACGAGCAGTACGTC.

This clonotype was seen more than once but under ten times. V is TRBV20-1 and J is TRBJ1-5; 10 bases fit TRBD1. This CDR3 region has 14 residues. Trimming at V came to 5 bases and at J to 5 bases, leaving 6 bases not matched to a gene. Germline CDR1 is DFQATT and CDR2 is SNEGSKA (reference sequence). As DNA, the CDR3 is TGCAGTGCTCCGGGACAGGGGCATCATCAGCCCCAGCATTTT. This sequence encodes CSAPGQGHHQPQHF.

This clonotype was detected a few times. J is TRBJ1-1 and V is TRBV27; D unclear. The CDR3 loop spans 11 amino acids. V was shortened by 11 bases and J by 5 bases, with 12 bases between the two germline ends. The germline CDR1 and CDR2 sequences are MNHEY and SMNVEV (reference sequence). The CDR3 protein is CARPWETEAFF. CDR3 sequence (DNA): TGTGCCCGACCATGGGAGACTGAAGCTTTCTTT.

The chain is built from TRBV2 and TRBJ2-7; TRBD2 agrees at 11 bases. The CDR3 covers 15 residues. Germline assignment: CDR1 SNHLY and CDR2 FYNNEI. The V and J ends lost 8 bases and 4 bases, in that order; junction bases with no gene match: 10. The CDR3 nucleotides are TGTGCCAGCTCCCCCGGACTAGCGGGTCCTTACGAGCAGTACGTC. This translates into CASSPGLAGPYEQYV.

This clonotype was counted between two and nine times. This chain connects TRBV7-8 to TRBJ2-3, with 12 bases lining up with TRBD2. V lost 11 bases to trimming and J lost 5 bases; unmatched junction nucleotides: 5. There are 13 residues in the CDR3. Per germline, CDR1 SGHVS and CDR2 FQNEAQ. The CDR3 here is CAASGRAEDTQYF. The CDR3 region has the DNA TGTGCCGCTAGCGGGAGGGCCGAAGATACGCAGTATTTT.

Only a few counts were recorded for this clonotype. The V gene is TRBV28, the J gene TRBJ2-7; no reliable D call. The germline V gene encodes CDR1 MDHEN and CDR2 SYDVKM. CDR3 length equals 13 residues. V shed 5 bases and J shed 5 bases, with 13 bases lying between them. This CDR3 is CASSLGSIDEQYF. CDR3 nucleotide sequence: TGTGCCAGCAGTCTAGGTAGTATCGACGAGCAGTACTTC.

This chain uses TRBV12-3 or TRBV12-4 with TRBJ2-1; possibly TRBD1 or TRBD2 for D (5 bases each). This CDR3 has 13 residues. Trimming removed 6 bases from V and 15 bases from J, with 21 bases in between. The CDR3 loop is CASSPPGTDPWFF. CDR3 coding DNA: TGTGCCAGCAGCCCCCCCGGGACGGATCCCTGGTTCTTC.

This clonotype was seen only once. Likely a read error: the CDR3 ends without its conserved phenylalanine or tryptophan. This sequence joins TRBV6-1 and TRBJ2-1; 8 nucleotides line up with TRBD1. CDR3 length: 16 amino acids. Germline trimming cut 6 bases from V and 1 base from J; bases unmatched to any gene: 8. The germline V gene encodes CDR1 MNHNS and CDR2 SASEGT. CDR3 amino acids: CASRLGQGRSYNEQFL. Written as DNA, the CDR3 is TGTGCCAGCAGGCTAGGACAGGGTAGATCCTACAATGAGCAGTTCTTA.

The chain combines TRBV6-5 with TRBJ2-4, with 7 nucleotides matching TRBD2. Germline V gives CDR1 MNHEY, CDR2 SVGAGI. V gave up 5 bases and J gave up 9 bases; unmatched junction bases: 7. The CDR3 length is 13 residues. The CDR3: CASSPGLAVIQYF. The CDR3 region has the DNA TGTGCCAGCAGTCCAGGGCTAGCGGTCATTCAGTACTTC.

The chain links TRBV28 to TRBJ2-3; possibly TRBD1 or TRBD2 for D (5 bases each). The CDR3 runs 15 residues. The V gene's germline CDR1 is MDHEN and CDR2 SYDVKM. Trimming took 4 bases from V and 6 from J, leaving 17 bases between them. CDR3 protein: CASSSPRGEADTQYF. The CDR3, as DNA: TGTGCCAGCAGTTCCCCGAGGGGTGAGGCCGATACGCAGTATTTT.